This T cell receptor (beta chain) was identified in a study of T cells and Merkel cell carcinoma outcomes. Germline V CDR1 and CDR2: SGHTA, FQGNSA. Trimming cost V 1 base and J 1 base, with 13 bases left between them. The CDR3 is made up of 16 amino acids. Points on this clone: The antigen is unknown.

Profiling relied on immunoSEQ multiplex PCR, and the TCRdb table lists in-frame clones only, not all of them. Of several thousand clones in the sample, roughly 85% were seen once. Study-level findings and limits: Merkel cell carcinoma outcomes were reportedly predicted by repertoire and T-cell density.

This TCR was recovered from a human donor with Merkel cell carcinoma. This sequence joins TRBV7-2 and TRBJ1-1, with D tentatively TRBD1 (6 bases). The sample consisted of tumor tissue from Merkel cell carcinoma. DNA for the CDR3: TGTGCCAGCAGCTTAGTCGGGGGACACTCGAACACTGAAGCTTTCTTT. The encoded protein is CASSLVGGHSNTEAFF.